This T cell receptor beta chain derives from a study of T cells in Graves' hyperthyroidism and ophthalmopathy. About the study: Before any treatment, at initial diagnosis, peripheral blood was collected.

There are many counts of this clonotype. CDR1 and CDR2 (germline): SGDLS, YYNGEE. The CDR3 sequence is 15 residues long. Trimming cost V 4 bases and J 2 bases, with 16 bases left between them. RNA transcripts gave rise to amplified TCR beta CDR3 regions. The HTBI primer set was used in a first-round RT-PCR of the TCR CDR3. TCRdb re-derived calls from the multiplex PCR reads in MiXCR, one entry per CDR3 protein. There are some 500,000 distinct CDR3 sequences in the sample; about an eighth occur only once, and 17% lies in the top ten. Graves' hyperthyroidism was deemed stable given no ophthalmopathy progression within 18 months. With a duration under 2 months, the hyperthyroidism was newly diagnosed in patients aged 18 to 65.

The chain uses TRBV9 and TRBJ2-7, with D possibly called TRBD1 or TRBD2 (5 bases each). The TCR sequence derives from a woman between 18 and 30 years old with Graves' hyperthyroidism. Source material: blood. The CDR3 DNA is TGTGCCAGCAGCCCCCGGGACGGCGTAACCTACGAGCAGTACTTC. Translated: CASSPRDGVTYEQYF.